This T cell receptor (beta chain) derives from a study of blood T cell repertoires in COVID-19. At the level of the study: Acute-phase and convalescent COVID-19 samples originated in the United States, Italy and Spain. T cells, B-cell-depleted T cells, or PBMCs supplied cDNA or gDNA.

The germline V gene encodes CDR1 SGDLS and CDR2 YYNGEE. V was shortened by 1 base and J by 4 bases, with 11 bases between the two germline ends. CDR3 length: 15 amino acids. Authors' analysis steps: Reference gene primers were amplified, and this amplification served to estimate nucleated cell counts. TCRdb's copy holds only in-frame clones and misses some; the assay was immunoSEQ multiplex PCR. V, J and clone size reflect that table, while D and trimming were determined from the DNA. The data contain 40,000 or so clones, roughly 88% of them seen just once; the ten biggest clones take up over 8%. The sample was peripheral blood. The gene calls are TRBV9 and TRBJ2-2; D perhaps matches TRBD1 (5 bases). The TCR was taken from a human donor in a cohort sampled during active COVID-19. In nucleotides, the CDR3 is TGTGCCAGCAGCGTACAGGGATTTGGCACCGGGGAGCTGTTTTTT. The encoded protein is CASSVQGFGTGELFF.